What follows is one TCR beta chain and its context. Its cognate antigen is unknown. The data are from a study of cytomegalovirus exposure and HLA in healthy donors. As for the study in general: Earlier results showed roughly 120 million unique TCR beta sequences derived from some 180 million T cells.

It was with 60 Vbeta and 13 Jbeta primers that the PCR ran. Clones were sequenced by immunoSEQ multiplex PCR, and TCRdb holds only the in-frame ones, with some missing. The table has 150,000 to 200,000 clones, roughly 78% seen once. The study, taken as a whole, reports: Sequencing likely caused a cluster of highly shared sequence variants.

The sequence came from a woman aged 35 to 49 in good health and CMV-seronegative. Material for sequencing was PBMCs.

The CDR3 is CASSLVQGSGELFF. The CDR3, as DNA: TGTGCCAGCAGCTTAGTTCAGGGGTCCGGGGAGCTGTTTTTT. The chain combines TRBV7-8 with TRBJ2-2; perhaps TRBD1 as D (6 bases). The CDR3 is 14 residues long. Germline V gives CDR1 SGHVS, CDR2 FQNEAQ. V lost 1 base to trimming and J lost 6 bases, with 9 bases between them.